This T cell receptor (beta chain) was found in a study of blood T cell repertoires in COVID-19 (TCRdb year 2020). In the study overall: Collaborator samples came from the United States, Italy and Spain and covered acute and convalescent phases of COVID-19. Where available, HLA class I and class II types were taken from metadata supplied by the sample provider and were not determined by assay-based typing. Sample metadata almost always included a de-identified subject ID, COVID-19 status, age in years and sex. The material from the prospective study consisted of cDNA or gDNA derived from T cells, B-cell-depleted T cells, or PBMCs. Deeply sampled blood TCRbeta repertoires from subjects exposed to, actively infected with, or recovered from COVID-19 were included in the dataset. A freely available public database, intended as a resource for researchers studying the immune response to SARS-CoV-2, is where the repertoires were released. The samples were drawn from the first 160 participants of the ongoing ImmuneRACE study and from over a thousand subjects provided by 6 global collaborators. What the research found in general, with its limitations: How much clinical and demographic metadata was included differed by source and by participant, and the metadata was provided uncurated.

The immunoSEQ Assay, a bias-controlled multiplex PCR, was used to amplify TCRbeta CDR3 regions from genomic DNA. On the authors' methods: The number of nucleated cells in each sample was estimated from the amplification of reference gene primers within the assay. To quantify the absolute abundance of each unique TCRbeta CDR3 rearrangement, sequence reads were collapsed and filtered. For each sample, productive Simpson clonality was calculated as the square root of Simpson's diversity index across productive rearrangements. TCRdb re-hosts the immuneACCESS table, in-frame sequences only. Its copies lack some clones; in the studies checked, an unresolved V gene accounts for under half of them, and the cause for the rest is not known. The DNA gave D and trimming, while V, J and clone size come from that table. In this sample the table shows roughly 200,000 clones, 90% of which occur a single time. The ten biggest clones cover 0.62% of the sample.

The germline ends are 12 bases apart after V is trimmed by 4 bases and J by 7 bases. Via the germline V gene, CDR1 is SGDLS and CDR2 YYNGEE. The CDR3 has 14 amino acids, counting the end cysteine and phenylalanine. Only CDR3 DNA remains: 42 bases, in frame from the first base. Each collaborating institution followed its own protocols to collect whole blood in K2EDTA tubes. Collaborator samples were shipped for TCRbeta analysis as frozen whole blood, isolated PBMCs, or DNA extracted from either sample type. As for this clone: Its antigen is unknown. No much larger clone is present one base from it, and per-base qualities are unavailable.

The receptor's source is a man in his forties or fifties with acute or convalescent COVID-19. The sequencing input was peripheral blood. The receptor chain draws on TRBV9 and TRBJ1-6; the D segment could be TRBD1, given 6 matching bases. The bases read TGTGCCAGCAGCCAACGACAGGAGAATTCACCCCTCCACTTT. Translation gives CASSQRQENSPLHF.